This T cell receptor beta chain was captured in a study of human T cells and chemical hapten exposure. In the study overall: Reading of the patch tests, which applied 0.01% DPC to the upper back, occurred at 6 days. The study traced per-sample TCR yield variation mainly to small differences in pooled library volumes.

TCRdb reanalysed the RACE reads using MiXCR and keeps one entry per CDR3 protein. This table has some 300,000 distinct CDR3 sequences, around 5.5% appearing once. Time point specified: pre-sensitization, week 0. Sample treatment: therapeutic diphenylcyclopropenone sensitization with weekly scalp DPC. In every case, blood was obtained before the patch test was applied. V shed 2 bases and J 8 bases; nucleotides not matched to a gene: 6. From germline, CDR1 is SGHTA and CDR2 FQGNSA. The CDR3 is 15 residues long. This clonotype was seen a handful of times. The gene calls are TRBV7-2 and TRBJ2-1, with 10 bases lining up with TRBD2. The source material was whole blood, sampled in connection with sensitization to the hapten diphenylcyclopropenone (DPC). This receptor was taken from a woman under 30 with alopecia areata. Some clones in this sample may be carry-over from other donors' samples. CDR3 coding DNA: TGTGCCAGCAGCTTACAGCGGGGGGGCCACTATGAGCAGTTCTTC. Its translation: CASSLQRGGHYEQFF.